Shown below are 10 T cell receptor beta chains from a single sample sequenced in a study of technical replicates of blood from four donors. TCRdb's table, derived via immunoSEQ multiplex PCR, lists solely in-frame clones and lacks some. The repertoire holds 50,000 to 80,000 clones, with around 88% as singletons. Sequencing input: PBMCs. These receptors came from a human donor in good health. Some clones in this sample may be carry-over from other donors' samples.

The V and J genes are TRBV19 and TRBJ1-2; D remains unclear. This CDR3 comprises 14 residues. In germline, CDR1 is LNHDA, CDR2 SQIVND (reference sequence). Deletions cut 5 bases from V and 0 bases from J, with 10 bases between. The CDR3 reads CASSQEGTNYGYTF. In nucleotides, the CDR3 is TGTGCCAGTAGTCAGGAGGGAACTAACTATGGCTACACCTTC.

The chain recombines TRBV30 with TRBJ1-4; D possibly corresponds to TRBD1 (5 bases). The V and J ends lost 0 bases and 6 bases respectively, with 5 bases between them. Germline-derived CDR1 and CDR2 are GTSNPN and SVGIG (reference sequence). This CDR3 spans 12 amino acids. The CDR3 is CAWSVQDEKLFF. As DNA, the CDR3 is TGTGCCTGGAGTGTACAGGATGAAAAACTGTTTTTT.

This chain links TRBV7-9 with TRBJ1-1; 7 bases are shared with TRBD1. Germline V CDR1 and CDR2: SEHNR, FQNEAQ (reference sequence). CDR3 size: 15 residues. V shed 2 bases, J shed 0 bases, and the junction held 3 bases outside the gene matches. CDR3 residues: CASSLRDSLNTEAFF. The CDR3 coding sequence is TGTGCCAGCAGCTTACGGGACAGCTTGAACACTGAAGCTTTCTTT.

The chain uses TRBV30 and TRBJ1-1; TRBD1 matches at 9 bases. Germline V gene sequence: CDR1 GTSNPN, CDR2 SVGIG (reference sequence). CDR3 length equals 14 residues. With V trimmed by 3 bases and J by 1 base, 3 bases remained unmatched. The CDR3 region has the DNA TGTGCCTGGAGGGGACAGGGACGGAACACTGAAGCTTTCTTT. Its protein is CAWRGQGRNTEAFF.

This sequence joins TRBV18 and TRBJ2-7, with 11 bases fitting TRBD2. Germline loops: CDR1 KGHSH, CDR2 LQKENI. CDR3 size: 13 residues. V lost 3 bases to trimming and J lost 7 bases; unmatched junction nucleotides: 2. The CDR3 region has the DNA TGTGCCAGCTCACCTGGACTAGCGGGTGAGCAGTACTTC. Amino acid sequence: CASSPGLAGEQYF.

This clone appeared once. The chain employs TRBV2 and TRBJ2-5, with D uncertain. CDR1 and CDR2 from the germline V gene are SNHLY and FYNNEI. V lost 6 bases to trimming and J lost 1 base, with 15 bases between them. This CDR3 has 15 residues. CDR3 sequence (DNA): TGTGCCAGCAGGCGAAACGAGGCCCCCCAAGAGACCCAGTACTTC. This codes for CASRRNEAPQETQYF.

This clone has a single count. The J gene is TRBJ2-5, the V gene TRBV7-9; TRBD1 matches at 11 bases. V lost 5 bases and J lost 1; bases outside the gene matches: 3. The CDR3 runs to 15 residues. Germline CDR1 SEHNR, CDR2 FQNEAQ (reference sequence). The CDR3 loop is CASSIGTGGQETQYF. The CDR3 coding sequence is TGTGCCAGCAGCATCGGGACAGGGGGCCAAGAGACCCAGTACTTC.

V and J are TRBV7-2 and TRBJ2-3; 7 nucleotides match TRBD1. CDR1 and CDR2 (germline): SGHTA, FQGNSA. There are 14 residues in the CDR3. Unmatched junction bases numbered 5, after V lost 3 bases and J lost 5 bases. CDR3 sequence reads: CASSFDRVGDTQYF. The CDR3 DNA is TGTGCCAGCAGCTTCGACAGGGTTGGAGATACGCAGTATTTT. Together with reference TRBV7-2 and TRBJ2-3, the CDR3 gives the full variable domain: GAGVSQSPSNKVTEKGKDVELRCDPISGHTALYWYRQSLGQGLEFLIYFQGNSAPDKSGLPSDRFSAERTGGSVSTLTIQRTQQEDSAVYLCASSFDRVGDTQYFGPGTRLTVL.

V gene TRBV5-1 combines with J gene TRBJ1-1, with D tentatively TRBD1 (6 bases). CDR1 and CDR2 from the germline V gene are SGHRS and YFSETQ. The germline V and J ends were trimmed by 4 bases and 4 bases, with 11 bases remaining between them. The CDR3 covers 13 residues. The CDR3, as DNA: TGCGCCAGCAGCGCTCAAGGGGGCACTGAAGCTTTCTTT. Encoded protein: CASSAQGGTEAFF.

This clone was recorded once. The V call is TRBV5-4, the J call TRBJ2-5; 8 bases line up with TRBD2. V trimming: 4 bases; J trimming: 4 bases; junction bases outside the gene matches: 15. The CDR3 is 17 residues long. Per the germline V gene, CDR1 is SGHNT and CDR2 is YYREEE (reference sequence). The CDR3 DNA is TGTGCCAGCAGCGGGGATAGCGGGAACGTGGGTGGAGAGACCCAGTACTTC. This codes for CASSGDSGNVGGETQYF.